A selection of T cell receptor beta chains follows, all from one sample in a study of blood T cell repertoires in COVID-19. This table comes from immunoSEQ multiplex PCR, and its TCRdb copy is limited to in-frame clones, with some not included. Of about 400,000 clones listed, over 85% are singletons. What was sequenced was PBMCs or T cells enriched from blood (not recorded which). Receptors originate from a woman younger than 45 who had recovered from COVID-19. The CDR3 runs from the conserved cysteine through the conserved F or W. D genes are given only for firm matches. Not all rows give a size; the values are once, few, many and, for expanded clones, a class.

CDR3nt	CDR3aa	d_gene	v_gene	j_gene	abundance
TGTGCCTCAAGAAGTAGCGGAATGCTCTACGAGCAGTACTTC	CASRSSGMLYEQYF	.	TRBV30	TRBJ2-7	.
TGTGCCAGCACCGACAACAATTACTCTGGGGCCAACGTCCTGACTTTC	CASTDNNYSGANVLTF	.	TRBV28	TRBJ2-6	.
TGCGCCAGCAGCTCGGACAGCGTTAATGAAAAACTGTTTTTT	CASSSDSVNEKLFF	.	TRBV5-1	TRBJ1-4	.
TGTGCCAGTAGCGTAGCGGGGATCACAGATACGCAGTATTTT	CASSVAGITDTQYF	TRBD2	TRBV19	TRBJ2-3	.
TGTGCCTGGAGCGCCCTCAACATGAATAATTCACCCCTCCACTTT	CAWSALNMNNSPLHF	.	TRBV30	TRBJ1-6	.
TGTGCCAGCAGCGTAGGAATTGATGGGACAGAGTATTTT	CASSVGIDGTEYF	TRBD1	TRBV9	TRBJ1-3	few
TGTGCCTCGGCCACTACAAGCTACGAGCAGTACTTC	CASATTSYEQYF	.	TRBV6-5	TRBJ2-7	.
TGTGCCAGTAGTACAGGGTATGGGGATCAGCCCCAGCATTTT	CASSTGYGDQPQHF	.	TRBV19	TRBJ1-5	once
TGTGCCTGGAGCTTTAGCATGGGCGGGGAGCTGTTTTTT	CAWSFSMGGELFF	.	TRBV30	TRBJ2-2	.
TGTGCCAGCAGCTTAGGGGACAGAAATAATTCACCCCTCCACTTT	CASSLGDRNNSPLHF	TRBD1	TRBV11-2	TRBJ1-6	.
TGTGCCACCAGGAGAGGGCGGGGGAACACCGGGGAGCTGTTTTTT	CATRRGRGNTGELFF	.	TRBV15	TRBJ2-2	.
TGCAGCGTTGAAGACCGGACTAGCGGGAGGGCTCGGGAGCAGTACTTC	CSVEDRTSGRAREQYF	TRBD2	TRBV29-1	TRBJ2-7	.
TGTGCCACCAGCCGACCGGGGGGGACTGAAGCTTTCTTT	CATSRPGGTEAFF	.	TRBV24-1	TRBJ1-1	once
TGCGCCAGCAGCACCCGGGACAGGGGCGGCTCGGATGGCTACACCTTC	CASSTRDRGGSDGYTF	TRBD1	TRBV5-1	TRBJ1-2	.
TGTGCCAGTAGTATAGGGGTGGACAGGATCAGCCAGCCCCAGCATTTT	CASSIGVDRISQPQHF	TRBD1	TRBV19	TRBJ1-5	.
TGTGCCAGCAGTCTCCCGGGAGAGGAATACAATGAGCAGTTCTTC	CASSLPGEEYNEQFF	.	TRBV28	TRBJ2-1	.
TGTGCCAGCAGCTTAGCATTAGCGGGGGATACGCAGTATTTT	CASSLALAGDTQYF	TRBD2	TRBV7-2	TRBJ2-3	.
TGTGCCAGCAGTCGGACGGGACTAGCTAGAGAGACCTACGAGCAGTACTTC	CASSRTGLARETYEQYF	TRBD2	TRBV28	TRBJ2-7	.
TGTGCCAGCAGCTTCGTTGGGCTAGAGACCCAGTACTTC	CASSFVGLETQYF	.	TRBV7-2	TRBJ2-5	once
TGTGCCAGCAGAGTCCTAGCGGACTACAATGAGCAGTTCTTC	CASRVLADYNEQFF	TRBD2	TRBV2	TRBJ2-1	once
TGCGCCAGCAGCCCCGACCTCACTAGCGGGAGGGCCGATGCCAAAAACATTCAGTACTTC	CASSPDLTSGRADAKNIQYF	TRBD2	TRBV5-1	TRBJ2-4	.
TGTGCCAGTAGTAAAGGACAGGCTGGGGCCAACGTCCTGACTTTC	CASSKGQAGANVLTF	TRBD1	TRBV19	TRBJ2-6	.
TGTGCCAGCAGTTCATATAATTCACCCCTCCACTTT	CASSSYNSPLHF	.	TRBV28	TRBJ1-6	few
TGTGCCAGCAGCTTGGGTTTATCGGGGGGTAATGAAGCTTTCTTT	CASSLGLSGGNEAFF	.	TRBV5-6	TRBJ1-1	.
TGTGCCAGCAGCGTAGATGGGGGGTCGGATGGCTACACCTTC	CASSVDGGSDGYTF	.	TRBV9	TRBJ1-2	.
TGTGCCAGCAGTCTCCAGGGGGGAAGCACAGATACGCAGTATTTT	CASSLQGGSTDTQYF	.	TRBV27	TRBJ2-3	.
TGTGCCAGCAGTGCGATCTATGGCTACACCTTC	CASSAIYGYTF	.	TRBV3-1/TRBV3-2	TRBJ1-2	.
TGTGCCAGCAGCTTATCTAGCGGGGGGGAGCAGTACTTC	CASSLSSGGEQYF	TRBD2	TRBV7-9	TRBJ2-7	.
TGCGCCAGCAGCTTAGAGGGGAGGACTGAAGCTTTCTTT	CASSLEGRTEAFF	.	TRBV5-1	TRBJ1-1	.
TGTGCCAGCAGTTTGGGGCAGTTAGCTAACTATGGCTACACCTTC	CASSLGQLANYGYTF	.	TRBV28	TRBJ1-2	.
TGCGCCAGCAATCTCATAAGACAGACTGGTACCTCTGGAAACACCATATATTTT	CASNLIRQTGTSGNTIYF	.	TRBV5-1	TRBJ1-3	few